This is a list of T cell receptor beta chains from one sample in a study of early T cells in non-severe SARS-CoV-2 infection. TCRdb reprocessed the 5' RACE reads via MiXCR and lists one record per CDR3 protein. The sample has fewer than 80,000 distinct CDR3 sequences, around 14% seen once. Sequences were obtained from whole blood. These TCRs come from an adult who was a healthcare worker with PCR-confirmed SARS-CoV-2 infection or an uninfected control (not recorded which). CDR3s include the opening cysteine and the closing phenylalanine or tryptophan. D genes are given only for firm matches. Clone sizes are given selectively: once, few, many, or a class where the clone is expanded.

D | J | V | size | DNA | CDR3
. | TRBJ2-2 | TRBV5-1 | . | TGCGCCAGCAGCTTGGCTAGTTTTGACACCGGGGAGCTGTTTTTT | CASSLASFDTGELFF
. | TRBJ1-1 | TRBV28 | many | TGTGCCAGCAGTTCCCCAGTCCAGGGGGCTTTCTTT | CASSSPVQGAFF
TRBD1 | TRBJ2-3 | TRBV23-1 | many | TGCGCCAGCAGTCCTCAGACCGGGACAGGAATATTGGATACGCAGTATTTT | CASSPQTGTGILDTQYF
. | TRBJ2-3 | TRBV2 | few | TGTGCCAGCAGTGAAGCAGATACGCAGTATTTT | CASSEADTQYF
. | TRBJ1-2 | TRBV18 | . | TGTGCCAGCTCACCGAGGACCACAGCCACGAACTATGGCTACACCTTC | CASSPRTTATNYGYTF
. | TRBJ2-7 | TRBV3-1 | few | TGTGCCAGCAGCCGATCCACCTTGTACGAGCAGTACTTC | CASSRSTLYEQYF
TRBD1 | TRBJ2-7 | TRBV28 | many | TGTGCCAGCAGTTCCTCCGGGACAGGGGTGCGGTACGAGCAGTACTTC | CASSSSGTGVRYEQYF
. | TRBJ1-5 | TRBV6-5 | many | TGTGCCAGCAGCTCGTTTGGGGATCAGCCCCAGCATTTT | CASSSFGDQPQHF
. | TRBJ2-1 | TRBV9 | many | TGTGCCAGCAGCGTTCACCCTCTTCGGGAAATCAAAAATGAGCAGTTCTTC | CASSVHPLREIKNEQFF
. | TRBJ2-4 | TRBV3-1 | many | TGTGCCAGCAGCCAAGACCACGGGGCCAAAAACATTCAGTACTTC | CASSQDHGAKNIQYF
TRBD2 | TRBJ2-1 | TRBV29-1 | . | TGCAGCGGGGTAGCGGGAGCATGGGTCGCTGAGCAGTTCTTC | CSGVAGAWVAEQFF
. | TRBJ2-7 | TRBV20-1 | few | TGCAGTGCTAGCGTCAGGGGGGAGCCCTACGAGCAGTACTTC | CSASVRGEPYEQYF
. | TRBJ2-1 | TRBV29-1 | . | TGCAGCGTTGCTCGGGCACCCCGGGATGAGCAGTTCTTC | CSVARAPRDEQFF
. | TRBJ2-1 | TRBV4-2 | . | TGTGCCAGCAGCCAAGATGGCCTGTATGGGGTCAATGAGCAGTTCTTC | CASSQDGLYGVNEQFF
TRBD2 | TRBJ2-2 | TRBV7-8 | . | TGTGCCACTCTGGGATATGGCGGGAGAGGAGGGGAGCTGTTTTTT | CATLGYGGRGGELFF
. | TRBJ2-3 | TRBV7-8 | many | TGTGCCAGCAGCTTAAGGCTGGCAGATACGCAGTATTTT | CASSLRLADTQYF
TRBD2 | TRBJ2-4 | TRBV2 | few | TGTGCCAGCAGTACTAGCGGGAGGGCCGGGGAGAACATTCAGTACTTC | CASSTSGRAGENIQYF
TRBD1 | TRBJ2-5 | TRBV29-1 | . | TGCAGCGATCAGGGGGCAGGGGAGACCCAGTACTTC | CSDQGAGETQYF
. | TRBJ1-3 | TRBV6-6 | many | TGTGCCACCGAAAGCACGGGTTTAACTGGAAACACCATATATTTT | CATESTGLTGNTIYF
TRBD1 | TRBJ2-1 | TRBV2 | few | TGTGCCAGCCACTTACAGGGGGCAAACAATGAGCAGTTCTTC | CASHLQGANNEQFF